The 18 T cell receptor beta chains below all came from one sample that was sequenced in a study of CD8+ T cells in alopecia areata (dated by TCRdb to the late 2010s). Libraries were constructed by the immunoSEQ multiplex PCR assay. RNA was extracted from all samples and reverse transcribed into cDNA, which served as template for TCR sequencing. TCRdb holds this immuneACCESS table with in-frame rearrangements only. Some clones are missing; in checked studies, unresolved V genes explain under half, and the rest has no known cause. For this sample there are over 90,000 clones; around 84% appear just once. The ten largest clones capture over 8.5% of the sample. The intended sense of this specimen's treatment or condition label: oral pan-JAK inhibitor, 5-10 mg twice daily. The sequenced sample was CD8+ T cells sorted from blood, obtained around week 30, from a patient treated with tofacitinib. These TCRs come from a human donor with alopecia areata.

The CDR3 sequence is CASTAGGGSYEQYF. DNA for the CDR3: TGTGCCAGCACCGCGGGGGGGGGCTCCTACGAGCAGTACTTC. The rearrangement joins TRBV5-4 to TRBJ2-7; 9 nucleotides match TRBD2. The CDR3 extends over 14 amino acids. J gave up 0 bases and V 6 bases, and 4 bases lay outside the gene matches. Per germline, CDR1 SGHNT and CDR2 YYREEE (reference sequence). The whole variable domain, remainder taken from reference TRBV5-4 and TRBJ2-7, is ETGVTQSPTHLIKTRGQQVTLRCSSQSGHNTVSWYQQALGQGPQFIFQYYREEENGRGNFPPRFSGLQFPNYSSELNVNALELDDSALYLCASTAGGGSYEQYFGPGTRLTVT.

This sequence joins TRBV29-1 and TRBJ2-7; perhaps TRBD2 as D (6 bases). V gave up 6 bases and J gave up 4 bases, with 13 bases separating them. The CDR3 has 12 residues. CDR1 and CDR2 (germline): SQVTM, ANQGSEA. CDR3 sequence (DNA): TGCAGCGTCAGGGAGGAAAGTTACGAGCAGTACTTC. Encoded protein: CSVREESYEQYF.

The genes are TRBV6-5 and TRBJ2-3, with 7 bases matching TRBD1. The CDR3 covers 15 residues. V dropped 8 bases and J dropped 4; count of bases not matched to a gene: 12. Germline CDR1 reads MNHEY; CDR2 reads SVGAGI. The CDR3 sequence: CASDNRGQYADTQYF. The CDR3 coding sequence is TGTGCCAGCGACAACAGGGGTCAGTATGCAGATACGCAGTATTTT.

The rearrangement uses TRBV6-4 and TRBJ2-5; no reliable D call. The J call may be in error: the DNA end matches TRBJ2-7 better. CDR1 MRHNA and CDR2 SNTAGT come from the germline V gene. The CDR3 is made up of 14 amino acids. In DNA form, the CDR3 reads TGTGCCAGCAGAGTTTGGCCGGATGCCTACGAGCAGTACTTC. Protein: CASRVWPDAYEQYF.

The genes are TRBV5-5 and TRBJ1-3; D is perhaps TRBD1 (5 bases). V was pared by 4 bases and J by 2 bases, with 7 bases between. Germline CDR1 is SGHKS and CDR2 is YYEKEE (reference sequence). The CDR3 runs to 13 residues. The CDR3 nucleotides read TGTGCCAGCAGCCCGGGGCCTGGAAACACCATATATTTT. Its protein product is CASSPGPGNTIYF.

The chain is built from TRBV11-2 and TRBJ2-2; the match to TRBD1 covers 8 bases. The length of the CDR3 is 17 residues. CDR1 SGHAT and CDR2 FQNNGV come from the germline V gene. V dropped 5 bases and J dropped 6; count of bases not matched to a gene: 14. CDR3 coding DNA: TGTGCCAGCAGCCACCTTACTGGACAGGGACTGTCCGGGGAGCTGTTTTTT. Its translation: CASSHLTGQGLSGELFF.

The chain recombines TRBV7-3 with TRBJ2-3; TRBD2 agrees at 8 bases. The junction had 4 bases not matched to a gene; V was cut back by 5 bases and J by 0 bases. From germline, CDR1 is SGHTA and CDR2 FQGTGA. The CDR3 consists of 15 residues. The CDR3: CASSNSGASTDTQYF. The CDR3 nucleotides are TGTGCCAGCAGCAATAGCGGGGCGAGCACAGATACGCAGTATTTT.

The rearrangement links TRBV2 to TRBJ2-6; a possible D gene is TRBD1 (6 bases). Germline V gene lookup returns CDR1 SNHLY and CDR2 FYNNEI. This CDR3 region has 19 residues. Between the trimmed V and J ends, which lost 6 bases and 1 base, there was a span of 22 bases. Here the CDR3 reads CASRDPVVRGLSGANVLTF. The CDR3 DNA reads TGTGCCAGCAGGGACCCCGTGGTCAGGGGTTTATCTGGGGCCAACGTCCTGACTTTC.

This chain joins TRBV30 and TRBJ2-3; weak D call: TRBD1 (6 bases). CDR3 length equals 15 residues. Germline V gene lookup returns CDR1 GTSNPN and CDR2 SVGIG (reference sequence). Deletions cut 0 bases from V and 2 bases from J, with 12 bases between. The CDR3 spells CAWSVTGTHTDTQYF. CDR3 bases: TGTGCCTGGAGTGTAACAGGGACACACACAGATACGCAGTATTTT.

The V gene is TRBV30, the J gene TRBJ2-1; D gene uncertain. The CDR3 runs to 15 residues. Germline V gene data show CDR1 as GTSNPN and CDR2 as SVGIG (reference sequence). With 0 bases removed from V and 0 bases from J, the gap between germline ends came to 9 bases. The CDR3 DNA reads as TGTGCCTGGAGTGTACTTCGAGCCTCCTACAATGAGCAGTTCTTC. This encodes CAWSVLRASYNEQFF.

This chain connects TRBV4-2 to TRBJ2-3; D tentatively fits TRBD1 or TRBD2 (7 bases each). The V and J ends lost 2 bases and 1 base respectively, with 16 bases between them. The CDR3 sequence is 17 residues long. Germline CDR1 LGHNA, CDR2 YNFKEQ. In nucleotides, the CDR3 is TGTGCCAGCAGCCAACCACCCAGGGGGGGCCGCACAGATACGCAGTATTTT. It is translated as CASSQPPRGGRTDTQYF.

The chain employs TRBV10-2 and TRBJ2-7, with D perhaps given as TRBD1 or TRBD2 (6 bases each). Germline CDR1 is WSHSY and CDR2 is SAAADI. V lost 6 bases, J lost 0 bases, and 21 bases lay in between. The CDR3 is made up of 17 amino acids. The DNA of the CDR3 is TGCGCCAGCAGCCCAAATACAGGGACTCCTATCTCCTACGAGCAGTACTTC. This codes for CASSPNTGTPISYEQYF.

The rearrangement links TRBV4-1 to TRBJ2-1, with a tentative D call TRBD2 (6 bases). CDR3 length: 14 amino acids. Trimming took 2 bases from V and 9 from J, leaving 14 bases between them. Germline CDR1 is MGHRA and CDR2 is YSYEKL. CDR3 sequence: CASSQMVGAGEQFF. CDR3 coding DNA: TGCGCCAGCAGCCAAATGGTGGGAGCGGGTGAGCAGTTCTTC.

V gene TRBV5-6 combines with J gene TRBJ2-3, with D possibly TRBD2 on 5 matching bases. Germline V lookup: CDR1 SGHDT, CDR2 YYEEEE. The V end lost 2 bases, the J end lost 2 bases, and 6 bases lay between the germline ends. There are 13 residues in the CDR3. CDR3 bases: TGTGCCAGCAGCTTCGGGGTCACAGATACGCAGTATTTT. Protein: CASSFGVTDTQYF.

The chain recombines TRBV6-5 with TRBJ2-5; perhaps TRBD2 as D (6 bases). The J call may be mistaken, given a closer DNA end match to TRBJ2-7. Germline V CDR1 and CDR2: MNHEY, SVGAGI. This CDR3 spans 14 amino acids. The CDR3 region is CASSHPGASYEQYF. Written as DNA, the CDR3 is TGTGCCAGCAGTCACCCGGGAGCCTCCTACGAGCAGTACTTC.

This sequence joins TRBV30 and TRBJ2-1; 8 bases are a match to TRBD2. Germline CDR1 GTSNPN, CDR2 SVGIG (reference sequence). CDR3 length: 18 amino acids. V gave up 1 base and J gave up 0 bases; unmatched junction bases: 11. The CDR3 nucleotides read TGTGCCTGGAGTGGATTAGCGGGGCCCCCGAGCTCCTACAATGAGCAGTTCTTC. Its translation: CAWSGLAGPPSSYNEQFF.

V is TRBV5-4 and J is TRBJ2-1, with D tentatively TRBD1 or TRBD2 (6 bases each). Trimming took 1 base from V and 2 from J, leaving 7 bases between them. This CDR3 region has 14 residues. Germline-derived CDR1 and CDR2 are SGHNT and YYREEE (reference sequence). Written as DNA, the CDR3 is TGTGCCAGCAGCTTGAGGGGGGCCTACAATGAGCAGTTCTTC. Protein product: CASSLRGAYNEQFF.

This clone appeared a single time. The chain combines TRBV29-1 with TRBJ2-7; D gene ambiguous. This CDR3 is built from 13 residues. Germline assignment: CDR1 SQVTM and CDR2 ANQGSEA. Trimming took 5 bases from V and 1 from J, leaving 12 bases between them. DNA of the CDR3: TGCAGCGTTTTAGAGACGGAATCCTACGAGCAGTACTTC. Translated: CSVLETESYEQYF.